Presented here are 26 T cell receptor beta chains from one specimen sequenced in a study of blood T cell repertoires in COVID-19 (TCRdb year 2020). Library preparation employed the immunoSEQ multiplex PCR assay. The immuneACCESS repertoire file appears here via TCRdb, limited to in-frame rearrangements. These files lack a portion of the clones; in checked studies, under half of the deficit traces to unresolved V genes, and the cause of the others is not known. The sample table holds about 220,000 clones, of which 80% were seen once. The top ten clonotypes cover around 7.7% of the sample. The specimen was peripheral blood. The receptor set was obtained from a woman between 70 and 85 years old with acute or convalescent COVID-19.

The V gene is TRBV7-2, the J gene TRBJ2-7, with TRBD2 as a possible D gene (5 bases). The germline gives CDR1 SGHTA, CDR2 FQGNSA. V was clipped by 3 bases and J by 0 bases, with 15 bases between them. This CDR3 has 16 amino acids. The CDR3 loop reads CASSFAAGSSSYEQYF. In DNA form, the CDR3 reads TGTGCCAGCAGCTTTGCGGCGGGTAGTAGCTCCTACGAGCAGTACTTC.

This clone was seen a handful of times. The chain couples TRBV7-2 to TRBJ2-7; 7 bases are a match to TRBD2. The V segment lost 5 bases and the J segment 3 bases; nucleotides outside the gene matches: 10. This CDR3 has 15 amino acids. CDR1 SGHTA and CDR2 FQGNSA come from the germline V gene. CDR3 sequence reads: CASSPRAGVIYEQYF. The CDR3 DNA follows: TGTGCCAGCAGCCCCAGGGCGGGGGTCATCTACGAGCAGTACTTC.

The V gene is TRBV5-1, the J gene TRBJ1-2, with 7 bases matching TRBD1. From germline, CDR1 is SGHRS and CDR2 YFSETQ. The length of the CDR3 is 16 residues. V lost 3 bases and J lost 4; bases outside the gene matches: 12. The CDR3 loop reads CASSSATGKRVYGYTF. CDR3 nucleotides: TGCGCCAGCAGCTCTGCGACAGGGAAAAGGGTCTATGGCTACACCTTC.

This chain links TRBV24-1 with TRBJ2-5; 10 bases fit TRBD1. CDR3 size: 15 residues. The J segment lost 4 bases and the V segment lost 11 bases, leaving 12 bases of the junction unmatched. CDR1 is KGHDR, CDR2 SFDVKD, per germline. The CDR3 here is CAIQGGTGEAETQYF. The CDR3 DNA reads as TGTGCCATACAGGGGGGGACAGGGGAGGCAGAGACCCAGTACTTC.

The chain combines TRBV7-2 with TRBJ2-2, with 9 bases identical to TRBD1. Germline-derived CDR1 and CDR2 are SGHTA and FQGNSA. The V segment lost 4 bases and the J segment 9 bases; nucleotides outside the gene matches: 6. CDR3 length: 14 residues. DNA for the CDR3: TGTGCCAGCAGCTCCCGGGACAGGGAATGGGAGCTGTTTTTT. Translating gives CASSSRDREWELFF.

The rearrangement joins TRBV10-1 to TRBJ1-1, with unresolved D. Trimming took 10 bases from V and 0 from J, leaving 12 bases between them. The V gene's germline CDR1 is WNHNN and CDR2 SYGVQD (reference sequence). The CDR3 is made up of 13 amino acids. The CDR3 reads CAINSLMNTEAFF. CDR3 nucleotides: TGCGCCATCAATAGCCTGATGAACACTGAAGCTTTCTTT.

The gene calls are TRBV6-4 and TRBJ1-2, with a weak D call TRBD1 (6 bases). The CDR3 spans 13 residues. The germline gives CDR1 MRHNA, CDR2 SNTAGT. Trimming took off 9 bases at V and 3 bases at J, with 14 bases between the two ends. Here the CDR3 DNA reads TGTGCCAGTGGGGATTCAGGGGACTATGGCTACACCTTC. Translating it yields CASGDSGDYGYTF.

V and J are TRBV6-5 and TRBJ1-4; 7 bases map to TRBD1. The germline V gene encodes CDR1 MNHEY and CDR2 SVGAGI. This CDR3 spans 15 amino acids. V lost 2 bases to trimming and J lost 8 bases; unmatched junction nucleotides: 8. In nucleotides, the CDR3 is TGTGCCAGCAGTTACCCCGAGACAGGGAACGAAAAACTGTTTTTT. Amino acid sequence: CASSYPETGNEKLFF.

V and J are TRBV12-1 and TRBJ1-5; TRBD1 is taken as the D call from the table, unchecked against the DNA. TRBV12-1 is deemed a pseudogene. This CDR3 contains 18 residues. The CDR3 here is CASSRRRDRGPSNQPQHF. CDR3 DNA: TGTGCCAGCAGCAGAAGAAGGGACAGGGGGCCCAGCAATCAGCCCCAGCATTTT.

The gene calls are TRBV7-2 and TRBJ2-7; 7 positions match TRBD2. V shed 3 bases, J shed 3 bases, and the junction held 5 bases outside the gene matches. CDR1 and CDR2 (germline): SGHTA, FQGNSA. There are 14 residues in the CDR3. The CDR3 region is CASSFRGTNYEQYF. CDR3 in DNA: TGTGCCAGCAGCTTCCGCGGGACTAACTACGAGCAGTACTTC.

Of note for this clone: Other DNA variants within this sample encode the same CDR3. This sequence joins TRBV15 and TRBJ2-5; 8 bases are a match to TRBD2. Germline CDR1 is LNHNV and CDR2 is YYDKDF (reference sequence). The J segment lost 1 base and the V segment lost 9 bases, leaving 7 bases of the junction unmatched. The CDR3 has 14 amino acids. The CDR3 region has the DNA TGTGCCACAGGTACTAGCGGTTTCCAAGAGACCCAGTACTTC. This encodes CATGTSGFQETQYF. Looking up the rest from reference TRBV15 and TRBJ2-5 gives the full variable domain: DAMVIQNPRYQVTQFGKPVTLSCSQTLNHNVMYWYQQKSSQAPKLLFHYYDKDFNNEADTPDNFQSRRPNTSFCFLDIRSPGLGDTAMYLCATGTSGFQETQYFGPGTRLLVL.

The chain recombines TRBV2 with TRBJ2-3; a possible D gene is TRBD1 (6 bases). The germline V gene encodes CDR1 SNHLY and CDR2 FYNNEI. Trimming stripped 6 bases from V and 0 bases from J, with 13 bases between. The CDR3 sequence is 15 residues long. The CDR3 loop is CASRLGARSTDTQYF. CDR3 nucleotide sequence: TGTGCCAGCAGGCTGGGGGCCCGGAGCACAGATACGCAGTATTTT. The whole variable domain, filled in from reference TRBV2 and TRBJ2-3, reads EPEVTQTPSHQVTQMGQEVILRCVPISNHLYFYWYRQILGQKVEFLVSFYNNEISEKSEIFDDQFSVERPDGSNFTLKIRSTKLEDSAMYFCASRLGARSTDTQYFGPGTRLTVL.

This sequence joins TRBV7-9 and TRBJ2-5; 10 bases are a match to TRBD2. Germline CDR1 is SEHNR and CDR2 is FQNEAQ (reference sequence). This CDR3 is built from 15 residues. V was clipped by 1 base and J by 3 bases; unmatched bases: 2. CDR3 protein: CASSLELAGKETQYF. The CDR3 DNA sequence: TGTGCCAGCAGCTTAGAACTAGCGGGGAAAGAGACCCAGTACTTC.

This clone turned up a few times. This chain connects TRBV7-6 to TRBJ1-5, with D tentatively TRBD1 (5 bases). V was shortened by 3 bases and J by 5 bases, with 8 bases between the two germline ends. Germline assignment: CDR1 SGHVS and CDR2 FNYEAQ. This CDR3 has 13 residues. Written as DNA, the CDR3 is TGTGCCAGCAGCTTCGGGGACTATCAGCCCCAGCATTTT. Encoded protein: CASSFGDYQPQHF.

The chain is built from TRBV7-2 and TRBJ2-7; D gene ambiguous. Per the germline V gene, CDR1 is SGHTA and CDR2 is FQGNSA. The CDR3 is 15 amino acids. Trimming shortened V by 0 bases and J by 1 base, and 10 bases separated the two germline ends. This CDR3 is CASSLAADGSYEQYF. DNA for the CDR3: TGTGCCAGCAGCTTAGCGGCAGACGGGTCCTACGAGCAGTACTTC.

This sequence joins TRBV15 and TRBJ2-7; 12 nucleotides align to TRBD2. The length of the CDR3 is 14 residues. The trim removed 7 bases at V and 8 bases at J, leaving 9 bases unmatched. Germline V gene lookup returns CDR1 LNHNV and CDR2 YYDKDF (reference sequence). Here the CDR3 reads CATKQTSGGHKQYF. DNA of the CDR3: TGTGCCACCAAACAGACTAGCGGGGGCCATAAGCAGTACTTC.

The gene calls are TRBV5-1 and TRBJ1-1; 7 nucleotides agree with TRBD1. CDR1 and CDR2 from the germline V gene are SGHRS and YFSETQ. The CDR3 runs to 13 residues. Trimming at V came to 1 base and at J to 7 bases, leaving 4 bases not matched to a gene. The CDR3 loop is CASSLRGQHEAFF. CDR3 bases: TGCGCCAGCAGCTTGCGGGGACAGCATGAAGCTTTCTTT.

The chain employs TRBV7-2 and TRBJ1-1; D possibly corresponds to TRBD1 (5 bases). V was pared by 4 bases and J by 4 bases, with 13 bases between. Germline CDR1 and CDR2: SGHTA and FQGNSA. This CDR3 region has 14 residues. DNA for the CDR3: TGTGCCAGCAGCTGGGGGGATAGTGGCACTGAAGCTTTCTTT. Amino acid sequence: CASSWGDSGTEAFF.

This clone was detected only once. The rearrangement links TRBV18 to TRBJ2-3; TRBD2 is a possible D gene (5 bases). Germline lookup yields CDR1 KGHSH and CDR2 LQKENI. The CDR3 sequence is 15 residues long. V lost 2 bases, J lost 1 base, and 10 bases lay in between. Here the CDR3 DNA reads TGTGCCAGCTCACCAATCGGAGCGGGCACAGATACGCAGTATTTT. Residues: CASSPIGAGTDTQYF.

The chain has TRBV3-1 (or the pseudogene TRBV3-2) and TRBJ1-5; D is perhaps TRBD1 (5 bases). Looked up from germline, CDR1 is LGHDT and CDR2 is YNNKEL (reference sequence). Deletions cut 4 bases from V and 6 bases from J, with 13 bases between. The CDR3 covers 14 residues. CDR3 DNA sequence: TGTGCCAGCAGCCCGAGCGGGGGGAGTCAGCCCCAGCATTTT. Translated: CASSPSGGSQPQHF.

CDR3 bases: TGTGCCAGCTCTCCTTCAACAGGAAGCACAGATACGCAGTATTTT. Translation gives CASSPSTGSTDTQYF. This rearrangement joins TRBV4-2 to TRBJ2-3; tentative D call: TRBD1 (5 bases). Germline CDR1 and CDR2: LGHNA and YNFKEQ. The CDR3 totals 15 residues. The V gene lost 8 bases and the J gene lost 0 bases, with 15 bases spanning the gap.

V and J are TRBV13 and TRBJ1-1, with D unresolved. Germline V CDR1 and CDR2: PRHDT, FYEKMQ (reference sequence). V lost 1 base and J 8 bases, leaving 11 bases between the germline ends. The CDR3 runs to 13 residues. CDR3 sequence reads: CASSLVVTGEAFF. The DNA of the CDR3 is TGTGCCAGCAGCTTAGTTGTTACGGGAGAAGCTTTCTTT.

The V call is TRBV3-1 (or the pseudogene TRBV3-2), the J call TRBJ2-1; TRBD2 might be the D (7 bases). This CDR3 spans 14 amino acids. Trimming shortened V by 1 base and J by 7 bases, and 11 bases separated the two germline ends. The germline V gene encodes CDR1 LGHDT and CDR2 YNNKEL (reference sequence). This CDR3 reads CASSQGGGRNEQFF. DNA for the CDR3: TGTGCCAGCAGCCAAGGGGGGGGGCGGAATGAGCAGTTCTTC.

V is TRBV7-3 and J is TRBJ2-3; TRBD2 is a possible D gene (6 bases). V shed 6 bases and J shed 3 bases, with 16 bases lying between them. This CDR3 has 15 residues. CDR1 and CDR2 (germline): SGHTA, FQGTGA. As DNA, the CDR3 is TGTGCCAGCAGGCTACTGGGGGGACCGACAGATACGCAGTATTTT. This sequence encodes CASRLLGGPTDTQYF.

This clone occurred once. The CDR3 is CASSPPGGGKDTQYF. The CDR3 DNA follows: TGCGCCAGCAGCCCTCCCGGGGGGGGAAAAGATACGCAGTATTTT. The chain uses TRBV5-1 and TRBJ2-3; 8 bases line up with TRBD2. CDR3 size: 15 residues. V lost 4 bases to trimming and J lost 5 bases; unmatched junction nucleotides: 9. Germline V CDR1 and CDR2: SGHRS, YFSETQ.

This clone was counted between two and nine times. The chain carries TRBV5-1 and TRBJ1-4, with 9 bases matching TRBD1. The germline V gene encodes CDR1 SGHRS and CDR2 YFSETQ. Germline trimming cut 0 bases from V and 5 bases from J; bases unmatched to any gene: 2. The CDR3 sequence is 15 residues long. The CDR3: CASSLGGQGNEKLFF. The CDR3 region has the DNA TGCGCCAGCAGCTTGGGCGGACAGGGGAATGAAAAACTGTTTTTT.